The sequence of this T cell receptor (beta chain) was determined in a study of Graves' ophthalmopathy and Graves' hyperthyroidism. Looking at the study overall: Before any treatment was given, at initial diagnosis, peripheral blood was collected.

At least ten counts were recorded for this clonotype. As the template, RNA transcripts were used to amplify TCR beta CDR3 regions. Scientists carried out first-round RT-PCR using HTBI primers and then a second-round multiplex PCR. TCRdb itself ran the multiplex PCR reads through MiXCR, one entry per CDR3 protein. The repertoire holds some 750,000 distinct CDR3 sequences, with 40% as singletons. The sequenced material came from peripheral blood. The receptor was isolated from an adult man with Graves' ophthalmopathy.

The CDR3 DNA is TGTGCCAGCAGCGACAGGGGGCGGGAGCAGTACTTC. Protein sequence: CASSDRGREQYF. This rearrangement joins TRBV13 to TRBJ2-7; the match to TRBD1 covers 10 bases. This CDR3 contains 12 residues. From germline, CDR1 is PRHDT and CDR2 FYEKMQ (reference sequence). J gave up 7 bases and V 5 bases, and 2 bases lay outside the gene matches. Based on the CDR3 plus reference TRBV13 and TRBJ2-7, the full variable domain is AAGVIQSPRHLIKEKRETATLKCYPIPRHDTVYWYQQGPGQDPQFLISFYEKMQSDKGSIPDRFSAQQFSDYHSELNMSSLELGDSALYFCASSDRGREQYFGPGTRLTVT.